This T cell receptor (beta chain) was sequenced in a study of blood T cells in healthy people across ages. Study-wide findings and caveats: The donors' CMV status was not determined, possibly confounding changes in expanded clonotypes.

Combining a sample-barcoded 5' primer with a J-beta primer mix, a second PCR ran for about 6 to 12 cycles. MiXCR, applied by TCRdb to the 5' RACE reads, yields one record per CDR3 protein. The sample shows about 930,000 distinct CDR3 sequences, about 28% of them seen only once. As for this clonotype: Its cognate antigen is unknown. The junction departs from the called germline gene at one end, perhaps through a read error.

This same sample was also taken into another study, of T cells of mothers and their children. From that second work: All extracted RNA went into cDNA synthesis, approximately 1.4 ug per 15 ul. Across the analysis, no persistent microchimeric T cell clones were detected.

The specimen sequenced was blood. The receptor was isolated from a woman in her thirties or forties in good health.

The CDR3 is CAGSVVSAGLIDEQFF. The CDR3, as DNA: TGTGCCGGCAGCGTAGTTTCCGCGGGGTTGATCGATGAGCAGTTCTTC. The rearrangement uses TRBV9 and TRBJ2-1; D is possibly TRBD2 (6 bases). In germline, CDR1 is SGDLS, CDR2 YYNGEE. This CDR3 spans 16 amino acids.